Each of the 17 T cell receptor beta chains below was sequenced from the same sample in a study of cytomegalovirus exposure and HLA in healthy donors. 60 Vbeta and 13 Jbeta primers were used in PCR. Some clones are missing from TCRdb's copy, which holds only in-frame ones; the method was immunoSEQ multiplex PCR. In the table there are roughly 70,000 clones, approximately 78% of which are singletons. The sequenced material came from PBMCs. These receptor sequences come from a man aged 18 to 30 in good health and CMV-seronegative.

This chain connects TRBV6-6 to TRBJ2-7; D is perhaps TRBD2 (6 bases). This CDR3 is 15 amino acids long. Trimming cost V 6 bases and J 0 bases, with 15 bases left between them. Germline lookup yields CDR1 MNHNY and CDR2 SVGAGI (reference sequence). CDR3 DNA: TGTGCCAGCAGCCGCGGGGCCACGAGCTCCTACGAGCAGTACTTC. It specifies CASSRGATSSYEQYF.

For the CDR3, the DNA is TGTGCCAGCAGTTACTCGGGCAGTAATGAGCAGTTCTTC. It specifies CASSYSGSNEQFF. The chain couples TRBV6-5 to TRBJ2-1, with D uncertain. Germline CDR1 reads MNHEY; CDR2 reads SVGAGI. The ends were cut back, 0 bases at V and 7 bases at J, with 7 bases in the middle. CDR3 length: 13 amino acids.

The chain combines TRBV7-2 with TRBJ1-4; D call uncertain. Germline V CDR1 and CDR2: SGHTA, FQGNSA. This CDR3 contains 14 residues. V lost 2 bases and J lost 3, with 7 bases in between. CDR3 loop: CASSLMSPNEKLFF. CDR3 DNA: TGTGCCAGCAGCTTAATGAGTCCTAATGAAAAACTGTTTTTT.

The gene calls are TRBV7-2 and TRBJ1-3; D is undetermined. The CDR3 consists of 16 residues. The V gene's germline CDR1 is SGHTA and CDR2 FQGNSA. V was pared by 3 bases and J by 0 bases, with 12 bases between. CDR3 sequence reads: CASSFYSGNSGNTIYF. The DNA of the CDR3 is TGTGCCAGCAGCTTTTATTCGGGGAACTCTGGAAACACCATATATTTT.

The V and J genes are TRBV28 and TRBJ2-2; the D gene is possibly TRBD2 (5 bases). Germline V gene sequence: CDR1 MDHEN, CDR2 SYDVKM. Deletions cut 7 bases from V and 5 bases from J, with 8 bases between. The CDR3 covers 12 residues. The DNA of the CDR3 is TGTGCCAGCAATTCGGGGACCGGGGAGCTGTTTTTT. It yields the protein CASNSGTGELFF.

This chain connects TRBV27 to TRBJ2-5, with 7 bases that match TRBD1. Germline V gene data show CDR1 as MNHEY and CDR2 as SMNVEV (reference sequence). The V and J ends lost 6 bases and 6 bases, in that order; junction bases with no gene match: 10. The CDR3 is made up of 14 amino acids. The CDR3 DNA follows: TGTGCCAGCAGCAAGAGACAGGGTATCCAGACCCAGTACTTC. Translating it yields CASSKRQGIQTQYF.

A single count supports this clone. V and J are TRBV6-1 and TRBJ2-3; a weak D match, TRBD1 (5 bases). This CDR3 has 19 residues. Trimming stripped 0 bases from V and 2 bases from J, with 21 bases between. Germline loops: CDR1 MNHNS, CDR2 SASEGT. This CDR3 is CASSEATFPPGSDTDTQYF. CDR3 coding DNA: TGTGCCAGCAGTGAAGCTACTTTCCCGCCAGGGTCGGACACAGATACGCAGTATTTT.

The rearrangement joins TRBV2 to TRBJ1-5, with D perhaps TRBD1 (5 bases). CDR1 SNHLY and CDR2 FYNNEI come from the germline V gene. Trimming shortened V by 7 bases and J by 6 bases, and 13 bases separated the two germline ends. The CDR3 is 13 amino acids. The DNA for the CDR3 is TGTGCCAGCACCCTCGGGGGGACTCAGCCCCAGCATTTT. As protein: CASTLGGTQPQHF.

The chain links TRBV29-1 to TRBJ1-2; D not certain. CDR3 size: 12 residues. The V gene lost 7 bases and the J gene lost 0 bases, with 9 bases spanning the gap. CDR1 and CDR2 (germline): SQVTM, ANQGSEA. The CDR3 nucleotides are TGCAGCGCGGGAACAGCTAACTATGGCTACACCTTC. Its protein product is CSAGTANYGYTF.

The rearrangement uses TRBV7-9 and TRBJ1-6; no firm D call. The germline V gene has CDR1 SEHNR and CDR2 FQNEAQ (reference sequence). CDR3 length: 17 amino acids. V was cut by 5 bases and J by 0 bases, with 14 bases left in between. The CDR3 region has the DNA TGTGCCAGCAGCCCCGGTGGTGGGCGCTCCTATAATTCACCCCTCCACTTT. Amino acid sequence: CASSPGGGRSYNSPLHF.

The J gene is TRBJ2-5, the V gene TRBV28, with 8 bases lining up with TRBD1. Germline-derived CDR1 and CDR2 are MDHEN and SYDVKM. V trimming: 5 bases; J trimming: 1 base; junction bases outside the gene matches: 6. The CDR3 sequence is 15 residues long. CDR3 DNA sequence: TGTGCCAGCAGTGTAGGACAGGGTTTCCAAGAGACCCAGTACTTC. This encodes CASSVGQGFQETQYF.

V gene TRBV28 combines with J gene TRBJ1-2; 9 bases are a match to TRBD1. The ends lost 6 bases at V and 2 bases at J; junction bases unmatched: 7. Germline V lookup: CDR1 MDHEN, CDR2 SYDVKM. CDR3 length: 15 residues. CDR3 nucleotide sequence: TGTGCCAGCAGCCGGACAGGGGCTAGAAACTATGGCTACACCTTC. Translation: CASSRTGARNYGYTF.

This chain uses TRBV6-4 with TRBJ1-1, with TRBD1 matching 8 bases. Losses at the gene ends were 5 bases for V and 0 bases for J; bases not matched to a gene: 14. The CDR3 is made up of 18 amino acids. CDR1 MRHNA and CDR2 SNTAGT come from the germline V gene. The CDR3 loop is CASSIGDRPKVLNTEAFF. CDR3 sequence (DNA): TGTGCCAGCAGTATAGGGGACAGGCCGAAAGTGTTGAACACTGAAGCTTTCTTT.

This sequence joins TRBV29-1 and TRBJ2-7, with D hard to call. Per the germline V gene, CDR1 is SQVTM and CDR2 is ANQGSEA. The CDR3 runs to 10 residues. The germline V and J ends were trimmed by 6 bases and 4 bases, with 7 bases remaining between them. The CDR3 nucleotides read TGCAGCGTCAGTGATTACGAGCAGTACTTC. Translated: CSVSDYEQYF.

This clone has only a few counts. The chain couples TRBV6-4 to TRBJ2-3; 10 positions match TRBD1. Germline V gives CDR1 MRHNA, CDR2 SNTAGT. This CDR3 is built from 15 residues. Trimming removed 5 bases from V and 5 bases from J; junction bases left unmatched: 7. The CDR3 is CASSSGTGAGDTQYF. In DNA, the CDR3 is TGTGCCAGCAGTAGCGGGACAGGGGCAGGAGATACGCAGTATTTT.

This chain joins TRBV7-9 and TRBJ2-3; D gene unclear. This CDR3 has 16 amino acids. Trimming removed 5 bases from V and 2 bases from J, with 17 bases in between. The germline V gene has CDR1 SEHNR and CDR2 FQNEAQ (reference sequence). CDR3 DNA sequence: TGTGCCAGCAGCCAGCTTAGAGTCCAGGACACAGATACGCAGTATTTT. Amino acids: CASSQLRVQDTDTQYF.

This chain's CDR3 is CASSQEGMTGPEQFF. The CDR3 coding sequence is TGTGCCAGCAGCCAAGAGGGGATGACAGGGCCTGAGCAGTTCTTC. The chain links TRBV4-2 to TRBJ2-1; 7 positions match TRBD1. The ends lost 0 bases at V and 9 bases at J; junction bases unmatched: 8. This CDR3 comprises 15 residues. Germline V gene sequence: CDR1 LGHNA, CDR2 YNFKEQ.